A selection of T cell receptor beta chains follows, all from one sample in a study of blood T cell repertoires in COVID-19. Repertoires were generated with immunoSEQ multiplex PCR, while TCRdb's copy carries only in-frame clones and drops some. Among roughly 220,000 clones listed, 80% to 85% were seen once. Sequencing input: peripheral blood. The receptors originated from a woman aged 60-75 years with acute or convalescent COVID-19. Each CDR3 is given with its conserved first and last residue. D genes are given only for firm matches. Only some rows state a clone size, as once, few, many or a class for expanded clones.

V gene	J gene	D gene	clone size	CDR3 protein	CDR3 DNA
TRBV19	TRBJ1-2	.	.	CASSYRTIAAGGYTF	TGTGCCAGTAGTTATCGGACAATCGCAGCCGGGGGCTACACCTTC
TRBV10-3	TRBJ2-1	TRBD1	.	CAINRQGVGSEQFF	TGTGCCATCAACAGACAGGGTGTGGGTTCTGAGCAGTTCTTC
TRBV6-2/TRBV6-3	TRBJ1-5	TRBD1	.	CASSDRGNQPQHF	TGTGCCAGCAGCGACAGGGGAAATCAGCCCCAGCATTTT
TRBV7-3	TRBJ1-1	.	.	CASSLIGGPNKGTEAFF	TGTGCCAGCAGCTTGATTGGGGGCCCAAATAAAGGGACTGAAGCTTTCTTT
TRBV7-8	TRBJ1-6	TRBD1	.	CASSLIGTGSYNSPLHF	TGTGCCAGCAGCTTAATAGGGACAGGGTCCTATAATTCACCCCTCCACTTT
TRBV13	TRBJ2-3	.	.	CASIEINTDTQYF	TGTGCCAGCATAGAGATAAACACAGATACGCAGTATTTT
TRBV6-4	TRBJ1-6	.	.	CASSDSSRWPLHF	TGTGCCAGCAGTGACTCGTCCAGATGGCCCCTCCACTTT
TRBV7-9	TRBJ2-2	.	.	CASSLNLMGGHTGELFF	TGTGCCAGCAGCTTAAATCTTATGGGGGGACACACCGGGGAGCTGTTTTTT
TRBV6-5	TRBJ1-6	.	.	CASSFRSTGSRSPLHF	TGTGCCAGCAGTTTCCGGTCGACAGGTTCGCGTTCACCCCTCCACTTT
TRBV7-2	TRBJ1-1	.	.	CASSPWGGSTEAFF	TGTGCCAGCAGCCCTTGGGGGGGATCAACTGAAGCTTTCTTT
TRBV12-3/TRBV12-4	TRBJ2-2	.	.	CASQGFTGELFF	TGTGCCAGCCAGGGGTTCACCGGGGAGCTGTTTTTT
TRBV5-5	TRBJ1-3	.	.	CASSFLTKVQGRGTIYF	TGTGCCAGCAGCTTCCTGACCAAGGTGCAGGGTCGCGGCACCATATATTTT
TRBV7-9	TRBJ1-4	.	.	CASGGNNGVEKLFF	TGTGCCAGCGGGGGGAACAACGGGGTTGAAAAACTGTTTTTT
TRBV6-2/TRBV6-3	TRBJ1-2	.	once	CASSYSGAAGYTF	TGTGCCAGCAGTTACTCAGGGGCCGCTGGCTACACCTTC
TRBV3-1/TRBV3-2	TRBJ1-1	.	.	CASSQGHTEAFF	TGTGCCAGCAGCCAGGGGCACACTGAAGCTTTCTTT
TRBV9	TRBJ1-2	TRBD1	.	CASSVDPSTGMLDPRSNYGYTF	TGTGCCAGCAGCGTAGATCCCTCGACAGGGATGCTTGACCCACGGAGTAACTATGGCTACACCTTC
TRBV13	TRBJ2-7	TRBD2	.	CASSKTSGMAEWELYEQYF	TGTGCCAGCAGCAAGACTAGCGGGATGGCCGAGTGGGAGCTCTACGAGCAGTACTTC
TRBV5-4	TRBJ1-2	.	.	CASSKKDSYYGYTF	TGTGCCAGCAGCAAGAAGGACAGCTACTATGGCTACACCTTC
TRBV3-1/TRBV3-2	TRBJ2-1	.	.	CASSQIGRNNEQFF	TGTGCCAGCAGCCAAATCGGTAGAAACAATGAGCAGTTCTTC
TRBV11-2	TRBJ2-7	.	.	CASSARDTITYEQYF	TGTGCCAGCAGCGCCCGGGACACTATAACCTACGAGCAGTACTTC
TRBV10-3	TRBJ1-2	TRBD1	.	CAISGGTGVGYTF	TGTGCCATCAGTGGCGGGACAGGGGTTGGCTACACCTTC
TRBV19	TRBJ2-7	.	.	CASMGDDYEQYF	TGTGCCAGTATGGGAGATGACTACGAGCAGTACTTC
TRBV5-1	TRBJ2-3	.	once	CASSPGGPSTDTQYF	TGCGCCAGCAGCCCCGGGGGGCCTAGCACAGATACGCAGTATTTT
TRBV3-1/TRBV3-2	TRBJ1-1	.	.	CASSDLQGTTEAFF	TGTGCCAGCAGCGACCTTCAGGGGACCACTGAAGCTTTCTTT
TRBV20-1	TRBJ1-4	.	.	CSASGGTATNEKLFF	TGCAGTGCTAGTGGGGGGACTGCAACTAATGAAAAACTGTTTTTT
TRBV4-1	TRBJ2-7	TRBD2	.	CASSPHQLLAGISYEQYF	TGCGCCAGCAGCCCACATCAATTACTAGCGGGGATCTCCTACGAGCAGTACTTC
TRBV28	TRBJ1-2	TRBD1	.	CASSSHGQAVGYGYTF	TGTGCCAGCAGTTCTCACGGACAGGCGGTTGGCTATGGCTACACCTTC
TRBV13	TRBJ1-6	.	.	CASSLGRVGHSPLHF	TGTGCCAGCAGCTTAGGGAGGGTCGGTCATTCACCCCTCCACTTT
TRBV12-3/TRBV12-4	TRBJ2-3	TRBD2	.	CASSFGGDTQYF	TGTGCCAGCAGTTTCGGGGGGGATACGCAGTATTTT
TRBV6-1	TRBJ1-5	.	.	CASSENSHSNQPQHF	TGTGCCAGCAGTGAAAACAGCCATAGCAATCAGCCCCAGCATTTT
TRBV5-1	TRBJ2-7	TRBD1	.	CASSPSGTGVEEQYF	TGCGCCAGCAGCCCCTCCGGGACAGGGGTGGAGGAGCAGTACTTC
TRBV6-5	TRBJ2-7	.	.	CASSYGTEGYEQYF	TGTGCCAGCAGTTACGGGACGGAGGGCTACGAGCAGTACTTC
TRBV23-1	TRBJ1-2	.	.	CASSQSSAGRDYGYTF	TGCGCCAGCAGTCAGTCGTCAGCCGGGCGGGACTATGGCTACACCTTC
TRBV6-2/TRBV6-3	TRBJ1-2	TRBD1	.	CASSYWSGAKGGNYGYTF	TGTGCCAGCAGTTATTGGTCGGGTGCAAAAGGGGGCAACTATGGCTACACCTTC
TRBV6-1	TRBJ2-5	TRBD2	.	CASSERTSGQETQYF	TGTGCCAGCAGTGAAAGGACTAGCGGACAAGAGACCCAGTACTTC
TRBV6-4	TRBJ1-6	TRBD1	once	CASSDADRDDSPLHF	TGTGCCAGCAGTGACGCAGACAGGGATGATTCACCCCTCCACTTT
TRBV5-5	TRBJ2-5	TRBD1	.	CASSLGTGLGETQYF	TGTGCCAGCAGCTTGGGGACAGGACTGGGGGAGACCCAGTACTTC
TRBV5-1	TRBJ1-1	TRBD1	.	CASSPGTGVNTEAFF	TGCGCCAGCAGCCCCGGGACAGGGGTGAACACTGAAGCTTTCTTT
TRBV19	TRBJ1-1	TRBD1	.	CASSIGTAINTEAFF	TGTGCCAGTAGTATCGGGACAGCTATTAACACTGAAGCTTTCTTT
TRBV3-1/TRBV3-2	TRBJ2-2	.	few	CASSPKAQGSTGELFF	TGTGCCAGCAGCCCGAAGGCCCAGGGCAGCACCGGGGAGCTGTTTTTT
TRBV4-3	TRBJ1-2	TRBD1	.	CASSQDLGRGDYGYTF	TGCGCCAGCAGCCAAGATTTAGGCAGGGGGGACTATGGCTACACCTTC
TRBV5-8	TRBJ1-5	TRBD1	.	CASGDRGSNQPQHF	TGTGCCAGCGGGGACAGGGGGAGCAATCAGCCCCAGCATTTT
TRBV20-1	TRBJ2-7	.	.	CSASEAGRAYEQYF	TGCAGTGCTAGTGAAGCGGGCAGAGCCTACGAGCAGTACTTC
TRBV3-1/TRBV3-2	TRBJ1-2	.	.	CASSQHEIPKYGYTF	TGTGCCAGCAGCCAACATGAGATCCCGAAGTATGGCTACACCTTC
TRBV5-4	TRBJ2-7	.	.	CASSPQMEGEQYF	TGTGCCAGCAGCCCACAAATGGAGGGCGAGCAGTACTTC
TRBV7-2	TRBJ2-2	TRBD2	.	CASSHGRGRNTGELFF	TGTGCCAGCAGTCACGGGAGGGGTCGGAACACCGGGGAGCTGTTTTTT
TRBV5-4	TRBJ1-1	TRBD1	.	CASSLDRGYGPF	TGTGCCAGCAGCTTGGACAGGGGCTATGGGCCCTTT
TRBV20-1	TRBJ1-1	.	few	CSAPPRTEAFF	TGCAGTGCTCCTCCGAGGACTGAAGCTTTCTTT
TRBV6-5	TRBJ1-4	.	.	CASSRGRGEKLFF	TGTGCCAGCAGCAGGGGCAGGGGTGAAAAACTGTTTTTT
TRBV5-6	TRBJ2-1	.	once	CASSSGVVYNEQFF	TGTGCCAGCAGCTCAGGGGTTGTGTACAATGAGCAGTTCTTC